The rows below give T cell receptor beta chains drawn from one sample of a study of monozygotic twins with inflammatory bowel disease. Reprocessing the 5' RACE reads, TCRdb reports a single entry for every CDR3 protein and omits DNA. The sample yields about 160,000 distinct CDR3 sequences, of which the top ten take up 2.8%. Sequencing was carried out using blood. The receptors stem from a human donor with ulcerative colitis or Crohn's disease, or a healthy co-twin of an affected twin (not recorded which). CDR3s include the opening cysteine and the closing phenylalanine or tryptophan.

TRBJ2-7,TRBV6-5,CASSYDSRISYEQYF
TRBJ1-2,TRBV6-1,CASSRESGQILRGYTF
TRBJ2-7,TRBV30,CAWTQGYEQYF
TRBJ2-5,TRBV20-1,CSVRGGQETQYF
TRBJ2-2,TRBV29-1,CSVERLTGELFF
TRBJ2-3,TRBV28,CASSFFPQGEYF
TRBJ2-5,TRBV5-4,CASSSSSVRETQYF
TRBJ1-2,TRBV6-5,CASSYSGQYGYTF
TRBJ1-5,TRBV6-1,CASSGRVGLDQPQHF
TRBJ2-3,TRBV29-1,CSVEEAGRDTQYF
TRBJ2-6,TRBV3-1,CASSPIAGANVLTF
TRBJ2-1,TRBV20-1,CSASHRVGQFF
TRBJ2-3,TRBV7-2,CASSGDRGRDTQYF
TRBJ2-3,TRBV11-2,CASSPPVSGRADTQYF
TRBJ1-5,TRBV30,CAWSVRTGLNQPQHF
TRBJ2-7,TRBV29-1,CSAQGPKPRTGVYEQYF
TRBJ2-1,TRBV27,CASTLVAPIGGNEQFF
TRBJ2-6,TRBV5-5,CASSLDPSGANVLTF
TRBJ1-6,TRBV27,CASSVLHSYNSPLHF
TRBJ2-1,TRBV11-2,CASLPKNKLAGGRNEQFF
TRBJ2-3,TRBV4-1,CASSQLRLDTQYF
TRBJ2-5,TRBV20-1,CSASIGETQYF
TRBJ2-1,TRBV5-1,CASSLELAGGFYNEQFF
TRBJ2-1,TRBV5-1,CASSAQGLAWSSYNEQFF
TRBJ2-2,TRBV7-3,CASSGTGGVPGELFF
TRBJ1-4,TRBV7-9,CASSLGTYSDEKLFF
TRBJ1-2,TRBV7-3,CASSSDGNYGYTF
TRBJ1-5,TRBV24-1,CATSDPGQGEGQPQHF
TRBJ2-3,TRBV7-6,CASSLGPGTSGPRTDTQYF
TRBJ2-1,TRBV5-1,CASSLHPLRAEQNNEQFF
TRBJ1-6,TRBV29-1,CSVEGTGKDSPLHF
TRBJ2-1,TRBV5-1,CASSQSGEQFF
TRBJ1-2,TRBV29-1,CSGGSAGYGYTF
TRBJ2-3,TRBV29-1,CTLIEGLTDTQYF
TRBJ2-7,TRBV6-2/TRBV6-3,CASSYGPREIYEQYF
TRBJ2-7,TRBV5-1,CASSLEIWTTEQYF
TRBJ1-5,TRBV6-1,CASRTGTANNQPQHF
TRBJ2-3,TRBV14,CASSQDRRLFTDTQYF
TRBJ1-3,TRBV5-5,CASSATDSGNTIYF
TRBJ2-1,TRBV28,CASSPHIGDSNNEQFF
TRBJ1-2,TRBV4-3,CASSQATSSTNYGYTF
TRBJ2-2,TRBV29-1,CSGVGGGAGPTGELFF
TRBJ1-5,TRBV28,CASSVTDQPQHF
TRBJ1-2,TRBV4-2,CASSPPRGIYGYTF
TRBJ1-5,TRBV5-5,CASSSDRGNLYNQPQHF
TRBJ2-1,TRBV5-1,CASSRGRGAYNEQFF
TRBJ2-2,TRBV29-1,CSVGQGAPTGELFF
TRBJ1-1,TRBV6-2/TRBV6-3,CASSYRGRVGTEAFF
TRBJ2-1,TRBV7-2,CASSLEGAVYNEQFF